This T cell receptor (beta chain) was captured by sequencing in a study of T cell responses to AZD1222 COVID-19 vaccine. Study-wide results and limits: Regions 160-218 and 743-854 held dominance among vaccine-associated CD4 TCRs, which spanned spike. Baseline antibody screening turned up just a handful of seropositive AZD1222 recipients. Two doses of AZD1222 preceded a rise in Spike-specific TCR breadth and depth. Every sample of the repertoires postdated the peak T cell response.

The CDR3 covers 14 residues. V shed 5 bases and J shed 5 bases, with 10 bases lying between them. Looked up from germline, CDR1 is SGHTA and CDR2 is FQGTGA. Repertoires were generated with immunoSEQ multiplex PCR, while TCRdb's copy carries only in-frame clones and drops some. This table has some 120,000 clones, approximately 88% appearing once. This clone was seen just once. The antigen remains undetermined. V usage is TRBV7-3 and J usage is TRBJ1-6; D is unresolved. The sequence was collected from an adult in good health. The source was peripheral blood, collected on day 0 of AZD1222 vaccination. The CDR3 here is CASSPSRDNSPLHF. The CDR3 coding sequence is TGTGCCAGCAGCCCTAGCAGAGATAATTCACCCCTCCACTTT.